This T cell receptor (beta chain) was captured by sequencing in a study of blood T cell repertoires in COVID-19 (dated by TCRdb to 2020 to 2021). With regard to the full study: The collaborator samples originated in the United States, Italy and Spain and spanned the acute and convalescent phases of COVID-19. The samples were drawn from two sources: the first 160 participants of the ongoing ImmuneRACE study, and about 1,300 subjects contributed by 6 global collaborators. Sample metadata almost always included a de-identified subject ID, COVID-19 status, age in years and sex. Subjects who had been exposed to COVID-19, were actively infected with it, or had recovered from it provided the deeply sampled blood TCRbeta repertoires that made up the dataset. The repertoires were released in a freely available public database meant as a resource for research on the immune response to SARS-CoV-2. The prospective study material was composed of cDNA or gDNA derived from T cells, B-cell-depleted T cells, or PBMCs. Where available, HLA class I and class II types were taken from metadata supplied by the sample provider and were not determined by assay-based typing. General findings and caveats noted by the study authors: How much clinical and demographic metadata was included differed by source and by participant, and the metadata was provided uncurated.

The CDR3 spans 17 residues, from the cysteine through the phenylalanine. Only the CDR3 portion is preserved as DNA: 51 bases, with reading frame beginning at the first base. The germline V gene gives CDR1 as SGDLS and CDR2 as YYNGEE. Unmatched junction bases come to 8, with V trimmed by 2 bases and J by 2 bases. For this clone: No cognate antigen has been identified for it. Nothing much larger sits one base from this clone, and base qualities are not available.

TCRbeta CDR3 regions were amplified from genomic DNA by means of the immunoSEQ Assay, a bias-controlled multiplex PCR. The paper's data handling went like this. The number of nucleated cells in each sample was estimated by amplification of reference gene primers within the assay. Sequence reads were collapsed and filtered to measure the absolute abundance of every unique TCRbeta CDR3 rearrangement. For each sample, productive Simpson clonality was calculated by taking the square root of Simpson's diversity index across productive rearrangements. In TCRdb, the immuneACCESS table is reduced to in-frame sequences with V and J assigned. These tables do not hold every clone; where another copy was compared, an unresolved V gene accounts for under half, and the others remain unexplained. Clonal size and the V and J genes are those of that table, whereas D and trimming came from the DNA. This sample is represented by some 150,000 clones; 79% of them were singletons. Roughly 5.2% of the sample is held by the ten biggest clonotypes.

One collaborating source in Seattle enrolled patients while the patients were actively infected and followed the patients over time throughout the course of disease. Collaborating institutions collected whole blood in K2EDTA tubes following their own protocols. Collaborator samples were shipped for TCRbeta analysis as frozen whole blood, isolated PBMCs, or DNA extracted from either sample type. The clonotype was recovered from a woman in her 70s with COVID-19, enrolled during active disease. Material: peripheral blood. The sequence is built from TRBV9 and TRBJ2-3, with 10 bases matching TRBD2. The CDR3 protein: CASSVSTSGRSTDTQYF. The bases are TGTGCCAGCAGCGTGTCGACTAGCGGGCGCTCCACAGATACGCAGTATTTT.